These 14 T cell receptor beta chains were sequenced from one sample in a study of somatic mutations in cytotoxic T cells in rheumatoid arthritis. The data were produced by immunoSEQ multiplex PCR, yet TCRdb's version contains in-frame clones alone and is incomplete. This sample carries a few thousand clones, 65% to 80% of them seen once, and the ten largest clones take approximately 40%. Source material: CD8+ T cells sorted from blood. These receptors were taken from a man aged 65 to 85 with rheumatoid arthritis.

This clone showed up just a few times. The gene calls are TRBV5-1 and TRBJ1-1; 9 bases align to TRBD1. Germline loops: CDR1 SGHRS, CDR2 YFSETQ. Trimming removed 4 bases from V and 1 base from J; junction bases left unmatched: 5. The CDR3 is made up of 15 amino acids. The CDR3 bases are TGCGCCAGCAGCGCGGACAGGGGACCGAACACTGAAGCTTTCTTT. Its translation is CASSADRGPNTEAFF.

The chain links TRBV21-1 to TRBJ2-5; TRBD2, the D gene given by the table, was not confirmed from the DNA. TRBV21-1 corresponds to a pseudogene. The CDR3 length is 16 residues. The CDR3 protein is CASSKATLGLAETQYF. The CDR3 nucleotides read TGTGCCAGCAGCAAAGCGACTCTAGGACTAGCGGAGACCCAGTACTTC.

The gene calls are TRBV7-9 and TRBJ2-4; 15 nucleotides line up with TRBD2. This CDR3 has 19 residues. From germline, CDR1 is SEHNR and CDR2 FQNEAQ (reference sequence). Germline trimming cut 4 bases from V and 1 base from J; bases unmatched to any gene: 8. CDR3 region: CASSYGGLAGGPAKNIQYF. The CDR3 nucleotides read TGTGCCAGCAGCTACGGTGGACTAGCGGGAGGGCCTGCCAAAAACATTCAGTACTTC.

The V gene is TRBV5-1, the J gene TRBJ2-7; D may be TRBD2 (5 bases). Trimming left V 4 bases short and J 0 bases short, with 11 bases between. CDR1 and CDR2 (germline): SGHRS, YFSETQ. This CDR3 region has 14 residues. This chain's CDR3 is CASSEGSGSYEQYF. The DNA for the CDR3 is TGCGCCAGCAGCGAGGGATCAGGCTCCTACGAGCAGTACTTC. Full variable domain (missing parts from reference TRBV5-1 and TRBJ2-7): KAGVTQTPRYLIKTRGQQVTLSCSPISGHRSVSWYQQTPGQGLQFLFEYFSETQRNKGNFPGRFSGRQFSNSRSEMNVSTLELGDSALYLCASSEGSGSYEQYFGPGTRLTVT.

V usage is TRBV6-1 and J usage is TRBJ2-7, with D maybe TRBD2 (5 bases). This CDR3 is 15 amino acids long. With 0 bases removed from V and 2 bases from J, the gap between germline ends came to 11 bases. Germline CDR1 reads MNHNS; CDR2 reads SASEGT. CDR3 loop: CASSEAKRRPYEQYF. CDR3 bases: TGTGCCAGCAGTGAAGCGAAGCGGAGGCCCTACGAGCAGTACTTC.

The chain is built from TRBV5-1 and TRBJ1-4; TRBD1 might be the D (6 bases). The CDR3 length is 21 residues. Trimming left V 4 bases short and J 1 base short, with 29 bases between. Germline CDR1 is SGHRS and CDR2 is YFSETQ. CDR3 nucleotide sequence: TGCGCCAGCAGCGAAGTCCCCTCCACCCGGGACAATGTAAGAACTAATGAAAAACTGTTTTTT. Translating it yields CASSEVPSTRDNVRTNEKLFF.

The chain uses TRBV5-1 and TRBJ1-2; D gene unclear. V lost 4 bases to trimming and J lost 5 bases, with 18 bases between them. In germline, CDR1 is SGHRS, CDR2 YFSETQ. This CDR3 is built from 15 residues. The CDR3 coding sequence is TGCGCCAGCAGCCCACGCGACCCGCAGGCGTATGGCTACACCTTC. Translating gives CASSPRDPQAYGYTF.

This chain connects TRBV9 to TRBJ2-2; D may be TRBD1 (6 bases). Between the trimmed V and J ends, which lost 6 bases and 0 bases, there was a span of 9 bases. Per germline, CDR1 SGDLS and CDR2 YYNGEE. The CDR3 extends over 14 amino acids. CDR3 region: CASMGATNTGELFF. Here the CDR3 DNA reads TGTGCCAGCATGGGGGCTACGAACACCGGGGAGCTGTTTTTT.

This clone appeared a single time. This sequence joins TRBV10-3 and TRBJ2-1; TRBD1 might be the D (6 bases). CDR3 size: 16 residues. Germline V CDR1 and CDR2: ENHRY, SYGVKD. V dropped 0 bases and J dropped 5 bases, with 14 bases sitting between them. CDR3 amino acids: CAISESMAGEHNEQFF. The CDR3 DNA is TGTGCCATCAGTGAGTCCATGGCAGGGGAGCACAATGAGCAGTTCTTC.

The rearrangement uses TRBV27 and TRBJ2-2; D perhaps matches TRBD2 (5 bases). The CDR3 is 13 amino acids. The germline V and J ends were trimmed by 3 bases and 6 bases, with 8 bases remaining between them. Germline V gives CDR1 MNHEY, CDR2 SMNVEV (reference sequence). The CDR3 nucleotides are TGTGCCAGCAGTTTTACTAGGGCCGGGGAGCTGTTTTTT. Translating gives CASSFTRAGELFF.

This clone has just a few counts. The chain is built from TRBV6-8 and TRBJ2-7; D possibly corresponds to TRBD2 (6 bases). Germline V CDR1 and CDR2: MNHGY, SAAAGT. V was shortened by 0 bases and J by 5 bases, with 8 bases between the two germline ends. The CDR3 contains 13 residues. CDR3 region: CASSYSGTDEQYF. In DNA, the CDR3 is TGTGCCAGCAGTTACTCGGGGACTGACGAGCAGTACTTC.

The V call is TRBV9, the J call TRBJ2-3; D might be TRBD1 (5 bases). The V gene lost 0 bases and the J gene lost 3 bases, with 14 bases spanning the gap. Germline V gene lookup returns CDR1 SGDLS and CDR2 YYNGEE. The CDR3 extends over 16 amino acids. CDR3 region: CASSVVPRGSTDTQYF. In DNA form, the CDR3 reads TGTGCCAGCAGCGTAGTGCCAAGGGGTTCTACAGATACGCAGTATTTT.

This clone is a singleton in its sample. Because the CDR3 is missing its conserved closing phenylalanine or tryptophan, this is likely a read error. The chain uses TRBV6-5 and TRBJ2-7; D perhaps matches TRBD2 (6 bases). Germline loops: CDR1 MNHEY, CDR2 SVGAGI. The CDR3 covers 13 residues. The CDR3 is CASSYSGTDEQYS. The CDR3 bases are TGTGCCAGCAGCTACTCGGGGACTGACGAGCAGTACTCC.

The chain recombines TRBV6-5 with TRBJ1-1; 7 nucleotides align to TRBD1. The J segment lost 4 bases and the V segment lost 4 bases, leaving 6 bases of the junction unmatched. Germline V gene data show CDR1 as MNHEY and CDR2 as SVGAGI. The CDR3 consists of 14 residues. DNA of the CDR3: TGTGCCAGCAGTTTTTACAGGGGAGGCACTGAAGCTTTCTTT. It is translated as CASSFYRGGTEAFF.